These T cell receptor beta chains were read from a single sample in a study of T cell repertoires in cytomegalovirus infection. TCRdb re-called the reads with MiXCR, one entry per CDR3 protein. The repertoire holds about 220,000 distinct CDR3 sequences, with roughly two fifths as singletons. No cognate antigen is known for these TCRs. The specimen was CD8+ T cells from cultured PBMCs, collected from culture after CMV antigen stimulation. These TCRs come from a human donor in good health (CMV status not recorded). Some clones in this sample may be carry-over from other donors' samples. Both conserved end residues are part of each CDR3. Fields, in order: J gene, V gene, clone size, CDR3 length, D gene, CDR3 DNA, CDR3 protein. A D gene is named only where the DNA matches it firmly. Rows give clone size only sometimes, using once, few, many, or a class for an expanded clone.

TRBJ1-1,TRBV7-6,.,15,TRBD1,TGTGCCAGCAGCCGACCAGGGACAGTTGGGGCTGAAGCTTTCTTT,CASSRPGTVGAEAFF
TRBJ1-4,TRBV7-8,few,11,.,TGTGCCAGCAGCTTGGATGAAAAACTGTTTTTT,CASSLDEKLFF
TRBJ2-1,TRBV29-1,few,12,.,TGCAGCGTTGGGGGAAACTACAATGAGCAGTTCTTC,CSVGGNYNEQFF
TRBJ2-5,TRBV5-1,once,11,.,TGCGCCAGCAGCTTGGGTCAGACCCAGTACTTC,CASSLGQTQYF
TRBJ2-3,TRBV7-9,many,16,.,TGTGCCAGCAGCGCAGCCGGGGGAGGAGGAACAGATACGCAGTATTTT,CASSAAGGGGTDTQYF
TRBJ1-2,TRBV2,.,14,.,TGTGCCAGCAGTGAAGCGGAGGGTTACTATGGCTACACCTTC,CASSEAEGYYGYTF
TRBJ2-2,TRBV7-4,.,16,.,TGTGCCAGCAGCCCCCATACGGGCCGGGGAACCGGGGAGCTGTTTTTT,CASSPHTGRGTGELFF
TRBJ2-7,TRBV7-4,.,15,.,TGTGCCAGCTCACCTGGAGAAAAAAGACCCTACGAGCAGTACTTC,CASSPGEKRPYEQYF
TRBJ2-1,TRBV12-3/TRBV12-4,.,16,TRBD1,TGTGCCAGCAGCTCGCCGGGACAGGTCTACTACAATGAGCAGTTCTTC,CASSSPGQVYYNEQFF
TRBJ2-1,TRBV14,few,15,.,TGTGCCAGCAGTTACAAGAATGTGGCAGACAATGAGCAGTTCTTC,CASSYKNVADNEQFF
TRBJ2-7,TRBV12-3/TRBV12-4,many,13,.,TGTGCCAGCAGTTTAGACAGGCCCTACGAGCAGTACTTC,CASSLDRPYEQYF
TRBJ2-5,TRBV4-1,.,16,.,TGCGCCAGCAGCCAAGAGGGGAGGGGGCTTCTGGAGACCCAGTACTTC,CASSQEGRGLLETQYF
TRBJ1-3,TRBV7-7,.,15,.,TGTGCTAGCAGCTTAGATTCAGGGCCTGGAAACACCATATATTTT,CASSLDSGPGNTIYF
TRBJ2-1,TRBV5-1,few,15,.,TGCGCCAGCGTCGCGGGGTATAGTCCCTACAATGAGCAGTTCTTC,CASVAGYSPYNEQFF
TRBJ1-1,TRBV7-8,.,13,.,TGTGCCAGCAGCTTACCCTTGGAACCCAGGGCTTTCTTT,CASSLPLEPRAFF
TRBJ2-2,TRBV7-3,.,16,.,TGTGCCAGCAGCTTAGTCGGACATACGAACACCGGGGAGCTGTTTTTT,CASSLVGHTNTGELFF
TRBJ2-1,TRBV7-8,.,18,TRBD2,TGTGCCAGCAGCTTAGACCTCGGGACTAGCGGGAGTACTAATGAGCAGTTCTTC,CASSLDLGTSGSTNEQFF
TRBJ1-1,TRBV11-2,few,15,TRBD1,TGTGCCAGCAGCTCTCCCTGGACAGGGTTGACTGAAGCTTTCTTT,CASSSPWTGLTEAFF
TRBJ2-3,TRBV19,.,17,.,TGTGCCAGTAGTTTCATCCTGACAGACCAGAGCACAGATACGCAGTATTTT,CASSFILTDQSTDTQYF
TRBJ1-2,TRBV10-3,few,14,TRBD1,TGTGCCATCAGGCCGGACAGGGCTGACTATGGCTACACCTTC,CAIRPDRADYGYTF
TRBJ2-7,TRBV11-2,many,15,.,TGTGCCAGCAGCCCTTGGAGGGGCAGAAAATACGAGCAGTACTTC,CASSPWRGRKYEQYF
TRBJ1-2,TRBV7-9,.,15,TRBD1,TGTGCCAGCAGCTTAGTGAGAGGGGGCTTCGATGGCTACACCTTC,CASSLVRGGFDGYTF
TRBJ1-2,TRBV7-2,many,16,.,TGTGCCAGCAGCTCGCAGATGGCAGGTGGGGGGTATGGCTACACCTTC,CASSSQMAGGGYGYTF
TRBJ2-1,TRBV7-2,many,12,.,TGTGCCAGCAGCCCCTCATCCGTGGAGCAGTTCTTC,CASSPSSVEQFF
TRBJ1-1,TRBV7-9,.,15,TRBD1,TGTGCCAGCAGCTCCACCGACAGGGGAAACACTGAAGCTTTCTTT,CASSSTDRGNTEAFF
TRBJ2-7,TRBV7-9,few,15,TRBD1,TGTGCCAGCAGCCCTCCGGGACAGGGACCCTACGAGCAGTACTTC,CASSPPGQGPYEQYF